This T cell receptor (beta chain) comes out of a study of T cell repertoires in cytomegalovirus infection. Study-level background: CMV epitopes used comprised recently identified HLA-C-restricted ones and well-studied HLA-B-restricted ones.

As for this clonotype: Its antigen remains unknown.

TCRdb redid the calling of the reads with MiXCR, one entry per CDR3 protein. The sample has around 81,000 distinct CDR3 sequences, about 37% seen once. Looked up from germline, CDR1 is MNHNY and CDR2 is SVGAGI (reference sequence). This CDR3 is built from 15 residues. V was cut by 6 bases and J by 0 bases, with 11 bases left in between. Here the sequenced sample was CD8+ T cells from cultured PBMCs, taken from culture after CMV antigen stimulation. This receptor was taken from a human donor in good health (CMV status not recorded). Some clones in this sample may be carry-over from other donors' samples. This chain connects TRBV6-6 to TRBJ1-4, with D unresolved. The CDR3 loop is CASSEGYPTNEKLFF. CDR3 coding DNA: TGTGCCAGCAGCGAAGGGTACCCAACTAATGAAAAACTGTTTTTT.